This T cell receptor (beta chain) was sequenced for a study of graft-versus-host responses after intestinal transplantation. This CDR3 comprises 14 residues. The V end lost 1 base, the J end lost 1 base, and 7 bases lay between the germline ends. CDR1 is MGHRA, CDR2 YSYEKL, per germline. The data were produced by immunoSEQ multiplex PCR, yet TCRdb's version contains in-frame clones alone and is incomplete. The repertoire holds over 65,000 clones, about 90% seen once, with over 0.55% in the top ten. This specimen was PBMCs, taken 98 days after intestinal transplantation. The chain has TRBV4-1 and TRBJ2-5; D call uncertain. The TCR sequence derives from a human patient who received an intestinal transplant, so some T cells may come from the graft donor. CDR3 protein: CASSQVSVQETQYF. In DNA, the CDR3 is TGCGCCAGCAGCCAAGTTTCAGTCCAAGAGACCCAGTACTTC.